Presented here are 5 T cell receptor beta chains from one specimen sequenced in a study of T-cell reconstitution after alpha-beta-depleted transplantation in children. Unique molecular identifiers were used in preparing the TCRbeta library. TCRdb passed the PCR reads through MiXCR, listing each CDR3 protein once. The sample contains some 490,000 distinct CDR3 sequences, around 12% of which appear only once. Sample: PBMCs from the stem cell graft donor, taken from the stem cell graft. The source of these receptors is a human donor who donated a stem cell graft to a child with combined immunodeficiency.

The sample holds many counts of this clonotype. J is TRBJ2-3 and V is TRBV12-3 or TRBV12-4; 9 bases are shared with TRBD2. V was clipped by 6 bases and J by 0 bases; unmatched bases: 4. This CDR3 spans 15 amino acids. This CDR3 reads CASSPTSGSTDTQYF. The CDR3 nucleotides read TGTGCCAGCAGCCCGACTAGCGGCAGCACAGATACGCAGTATTTT.

This clonotype has a count of ten or more. This chain links TRBV21-1 with TRBJ2-3; the table gives TRBD2 as D, unverified against the DNA. TRBV21-1 is marked as a pseudogene. This CDR3 has 15 amino acids. CDR3 amino acids: CASSNPSGRTDTQYF. The DNA of the CDR3 is TGTGCCAGCAGCAATCCCTCCGGCAGAACAGATACGCAGTATTTT.

The chain is built from TRBV30 and TRBJ2-7; D assignment may be TRBD1 or TRBD2 (6 bases each). CDR3 length: 14 amino acids. The V gene lost 2 bases and the J gene lost 3 bases, with 14 bases spanning the gap. Germline-derived CDR1 and CDR2 are GTSNPN and SVGIG (reference sequence). In DNA, the CDR3 is TGTGCCTGGAGTAAAAGCGGAGGGGGCTACGAGCAGTACTTC. This gives the protein CAWSKSGGGYEQYF.

This clonotype was counted only a few times. The V gene is TRBV5-6, the J gene TRBJ1-2; D gene unclear. This CDR3 has 14 amino acids. The germline V and J ends were trimmed by 3 bases and 7 bases, with 16 bases remaining between them. Looked up from germline, CDR1 is SGHDT and CDR2 is YYEEEE. CDR3 region: CASSSHRAVFGYTF. The CDR3 nucleotides read TGTGCCAGCAGCTCTCACCGGGCCGTCTTTGGCTACACCTTC. The whole variable domain, remainder taken from reference TRBV5-6 and TRBJ1-2, is DAGVTQSPTHLIKTRGQQVTLRCSPKSGHDTVSWYQQALGQGPQFIFQYYEEEERQRGNFPDRFSGHQFPNYSSELNVNALLLGDSALYLCASSSHRAVFGYTFGSGTRLTVV.

This chain uses TRBV11-2 with TRBJ2-7; D gene uncertain. Germline assignment: CDR1 SGHAT and CDR2 FQNNGV. The CDR3 is 14 amino acids. Trimming left V 1 base short and J 3 bases short, with 10 bases between. DNA of the CDR3: TGTGCCAGCAGCTTAGGGGTCGTCAACTACGAGCAGTACTTC. Amino acids: CASSLGVVNYEQYF.